This T cell receptor beta chain stems from a study of PD-1 blockade in classical Hodgkin lymphoma (dated by TCRdb to about 2020). Looking at the study overall: Nivolumab dosing was 3 mg/kg intravenously every 2 weeks, continuing until either disease progression or unacceptable toxicity. To define a peripheral blood immune signature of response to PD-1 blockade in classical Hodgkin lymphoma, the study combined TCR beta sequencing with CyTOF. General findings and caveats noted by the study authors: CD4+ but not CD8+ TCR diversity rose significantly by C4D1 (p=0.0027 vs p=0.16), most apparent in complete responders (p=0.02). The study was restricted to a single clinical trial cohort, and the causes of repertoire differences, possibly disease activity or prior therapy, were left undefined. Patients starting nivolumab less than 1 year after ASCT had lower diversity and were excluded from later analyses to avoid confounding by immune reconstitution. Trial patients with a complete response had baseline diversity similar to that of newly diagnosed patients, while partial responders and progressors had significantly lower diversity. Baseline TCR diversity was reported as lower in newly diagnosed patients than in healthy donors, and lower still in relapsed/refractory patients.

The CDR1 and CDR2 encoded by the germline V gene (reference sequence) are PRHDT and FYEKMQ. Trimming takes 5 bases off V and 6 bases off J; junction bases not matched to a gene: 9. Spanning cysteine to phenylalanine, the CDR3 consists of 15 amino acids. Only the CDR3 part of the read is kept: 45 bases, read in frame from the first base. Genomic DNA was extracted with the Qiagen DNeasy kit from unsorted PBMCs and from negatively selected CD4+ and CD8+ fractions. Amplification of TCR beta CDR3 regions was done by immunoSEQ multiplex PCR with primers that anneal to V and J segments. A synthetic immune receptor repertoire was used to minimize amplification bias, and any residual bias was removed computationally once sequencing was done. On the authors' methods: Custom Python scripts were used to quantify repertoire diversity as the Shannon entropy index. Unsorted, CD4+ and CD8+ repertoires were analyzed separately, except in combined analyses where CD4+ and CD8+ sequences were merged in silico. A clone counted as expanded when the clone's frequency after treatment rose at least 2-fold relative to C1D1, and clones undetected at baseline were given a pseudocount of 0.5. Singleton clones were defined as clones with 0 or 1 copy at C1D1, and non-singleton clones were defined as clones with 2 or more copies. Clones expanded in unsorted samples were assigned a CD4+, CD8+ or unknown annotation through matching of protein sequences in sorted samples from the same patient. Wilcoxon tests were applied to paired samples to test diversity changes from C1D1 to C4D1. Imported from immuneACCESS, the table was reduced by TCRdb to in-frame sequences with V and J called. These copies leave out some clones; in studies compared against another copy, an unresolved V gene accounts for under half, and the cause of the remainder is not known. For V, J and clone size, that table is used; D and trimming come from the DNA. In all, the sample holds roughly 41,000 clones, and roughly 88% of those were seen once. The top ten constitute approximately 7.6% of the sample.

The intended sense of this specimen's time point label: cycle 2 day 1 (C2D1) of nivolumab. Every trial patient had relapsed following autologous stem cell transplantation, and prior brentuximab vedotin exposure was what differed among cohorts A, B and C. A total of around 60 patients with relapsed/refractory classical Hodgkin lymphoma made up the trial cohort, and each patient's best overall response was complete response, partial response or progressive disease. In the multi-cohort phase II CheckMate 205 trial, trial patients received single-agent nivolumab. An independent review committee assessed best overall response by applying the 2007 International Working Group response criteria. Trial PBMCs were obtained immediately prior to nivolumab initiation (C1D1) and on therapy at cycle 2 day 1 and cycle 4 day 1. Peripheral blood was collected in 8 mL Vacutainer Cell Preparation Tubes, from which PBMCs were isolated by centrifugation and then cryopreserved.

Note on this clone: What this receptor recognizes is not known. No quality values exist for individual bases; no much larger clone is one base distant.

The chain uses TRBV13 and TRBJ1-1, and TRBD1 matches 10 of the central bases. Sample: peripheral blood mononuclear cells (PBMCs), taken before the second cycle of nivolumab. The TCR originated in a human donor with classical Hodgkin lymphoma. The CDR3 region: CASSGLGQGDPEAFF. The base sequence is TGTGCCAGCAGCGGTCTAGGACAGGGGGACCCTGAAGCTTTCTTT.